This T cell receptor (beta chain) was found in a study of T cells expressing NK-cell markers (dated by TCRdb to the early 2020s). Regarding the study in general: TCR beta-chain repertoires were profiled in sorted CD3+CD56+NKG2C+, CD3+CD56+NKG2C- and CD3+CD56-NKG2C+ T-cell subsets from several donors. Libraries were sequenced as 2 x 150 bp reads on Illumina HiSeq 2000/2500, MiSeq or NextSeq. Among the eight sequenced donors, only one was HCMV-seronegative, while the other seven were HCMV-seropositive. All eight donors whose samples were sequenced were randomly selected healthy volunteers, three of them men and five women. Study-wide findings and limitations: For 6 or 7 donors, the dominant CD3+CD56+NKG2C+ clonotypes were among the top 10 CD8+ clonotypes and accounted for about 1.0-8% of CD8+ T cells. Those dominant clonotypes were again the most abundant among CD3+CD56-NKG2C+ cells in a handful of donors, at roughly 28.3-65%. It remained unclear whether the expanded NKG2C-expressing T cell clones were specific for HCMV antigens.

The CDR3 covers 16 residues, taking in both the cysteine and the phenylalanine. No DNA is listed. HCMV-specific IgG was detected in serum with a commercial ELISA kit to determine HCMV serostatus. Peripheral blood mononuclear cells were isolated from blood by Ficoll density gradient centrifugation. In regard to this clonotype: Its antigen is not yet known.

Sequencing used an Illumina HiSeq 2000. The TCR beta cDNA libraries were made using 5'RACE template switching, a step that added both a universal primer site and unique molecular identifiers. cDNA synthesis was primed from the TCR beta constant segment and was followed by two successive PCR amplification steps. In the source study's methods: Reads were demultiplexed and grouped by UMI with MIGEC, and clonotypes were assembled and quantified with MiTCR. To exclude erroneous sequences, only TCR cDNA sequences supported by at least two reads were retained. The tcR package was used for downstream repertoire analysis, and clonotypes were matched across fractions by CDR3 nucleotide sequence plus V segment. VDJmatch was used to annotate antigen specificity against VDJdb, with one amino acid substitution in CDR3 allowed. TCRdb reprocessed the sequencing reads and holds a single record per CDR3 protein sequence, with no DNA. V and J calls and clone size were set by TCRdb, not the authors. The sample table holds about 550,000 distinct CDR3 sequences. The top ten clonotypes cover roughly 3.5% of the sample.

This TCR was sampled from a man aged 18 to 29 in good health. Donor details come from another sample of the same person, matched by shared clones. What was sequenced was blood T cells: a sorted CD56 or NKG2C T cell subset, CD4+ or CD8+ T cells, or bulk PBMC T cells (not recorded which). This receptor chain uses TRBV12-3 or TRBV12-4 and TRBJ2-6; the D call of TRBD1 rests on TCRdb alone, since no DNA is present to check it. CDR3 region: CASSWAGAQGANVLTF.